This T cell receptor beta chain emerged from a study of T cells in Graves' hyperthyroidism and ophthalmopathy (dated by TCRdb to the late 2010s). In terms of the full investigation: Peripheral blood samples were taken at initial diagnosis, before any treatment was given. Prospective prediction of ophthalmopathy was tested in an independent validation cohort of 18 hyperthyroidism patients and 17 patients who later progressed to ophthalmopathy. The paper describes TCR Vbeta CDR3 sequencing of 120 to 150 peripheral blood samples, made up of some 42 ophthalmopathy patients, roughly 72 hyperthyroidism patients and around 17 progressor patients. The 90 to 100 discovery patients were randomly split 7:3 into training and test sets. After sampling, hyperthyroidism patients received methimazole starting at 30 mg daily, and ophthalmopathy patients received high-dose intravenous methylprednisolone. In addition, the study compared T-cell repertoires in thyroid tissue and in blood from roughly 6 Graves' hyperthyroidism patients. To identify TCR V-J signatures that set the groups apart, the researchers used a discovery cohort of 100 patients, made up of approximately 43 with Graves' ophthalmopathy and 57 with stable Graves' hyperthyroidism. Study-level results and caveats: Most expanded thyroid clonotypes (frequency above 0.001) were also detected in blood, a finding suggesting that blood repertoires may reflect thyroid immune responses. Sample size was not statistically predetermined, and investigators were not blinded to group allocation. A model built on a 13 V-J signature distinguished ophthalmopathy from stable hyperthyroidism, reaching about 89% sensitivity and 81.08% specificity in cross-validation and 80%/75% in testing. In validation, progression to ophthalmopathy was predicted by the model with 55% to 71% sensitivity and about 72% specificity, a median of 6.5 months before onset.

The cysteine opens and the phenylalanine closes a CDR3 of 15 amino acids. Just CDR3 DNA is preserved here, 45 bases in frame from base 1. Per the germline V gene, SGHTA is the CDR1 and FQGNSA is the CDR2. V has 3 bases trimmed and J has 7 bases trimmed; junction bases matching no gene number 8. Stable Graves' hyperthyroidism was defined as the absence of progression to ophthalmopathy over 18 months of follow-up. The hyperthyroidism patients were between 18 and 65 years old and newly diagnosed, with a disease duration of less than 2 months. Any patient with an uncontrolled infection, another autoimmune disease, pregnancy or lactation was excluded. Diagnoses were based on clinical symptoms, serum thyroxine and TRAb, thyroid ultrasound and orbital computed tomography. Ficoll-Paque density gradient centrifugation was used to isolate PBMCs from about 10 ml of fresh peripheral blood. Total RNA was extracted using Trizol reagent, and RNA quality was assessed on an Agilent 2100 Bioanalyzer.

This clonotype was seen a few times. Its antigen remains unidentified. Base qualities are not at hand, and no much larger clone is one base apart. TCR beta CDR3 regions were amplified from RNA transcripts. The TCR CDR3 was subjected to a first round of RT-PCR using the HTBI primer set and the Qiagen OneStep RT-PCR kit. The libraries were constructed in a second round of multiplex PCR and then size-selected and purified. Paired-end sequencing of the libraries was performed with 100 bp reads on an Illumina HiSeq2000. The study's own analysis went as follows. SOAPnuke was used to process the raw data, throwing out any read that contained adapters or uncalled bases, had a mean Phred below 15, or lacked an exact constant-primer or identifier match. COPE v1.2.5 was used to merge the high-quality paired reads, and each unique nucleotide sequence was defined as a clonotype. MiTCR v1.1 was used to align the clonotypes against IMGT TRBV, TRBD and TRBJ reference segments. The analysis included only V-J combinations with a frequency above 0.0001, which together covered around 99% of the repertoires. A TCS score was defined as the ratio of F50 (clonal expansion) to E x V (chaos), with BLOSUM62-based TCRdist applied between CDR3 peptides within each V-J. Welch's t-statistics and random forest reduced 500 to 650 V-J features to 13, which were used in a naive Bayes classifier (R e1071). The public reads were quality trimmed at Q25 with fastp and then assembled into clones with MiXCR by TCRdb, keeping productive beta chains. Duplicate CDR3 protein sequences are folded into a single record with the most common DNA and genes. The V and J calls were determined by TCRdb, not by the authors. The sample table holds under 700,000 distinct CDR3 sequences, of which over 15% were seen once. About 18% of the sample comes from the top ten.

The sample consisted of blood. This TCR was sampled from a young woman with Graves' hyperthyroidism. In this chain, TRBV7-2 is recombined with TRBJ2-3; 9 middle bases align to TRBD2. Here is the DNA: TGTGCCAGCAGCTTGGGTCTAGCGGGACGATATACGCAGTATTTT. Translated, this gives CASSLGLAGRYTQYF.